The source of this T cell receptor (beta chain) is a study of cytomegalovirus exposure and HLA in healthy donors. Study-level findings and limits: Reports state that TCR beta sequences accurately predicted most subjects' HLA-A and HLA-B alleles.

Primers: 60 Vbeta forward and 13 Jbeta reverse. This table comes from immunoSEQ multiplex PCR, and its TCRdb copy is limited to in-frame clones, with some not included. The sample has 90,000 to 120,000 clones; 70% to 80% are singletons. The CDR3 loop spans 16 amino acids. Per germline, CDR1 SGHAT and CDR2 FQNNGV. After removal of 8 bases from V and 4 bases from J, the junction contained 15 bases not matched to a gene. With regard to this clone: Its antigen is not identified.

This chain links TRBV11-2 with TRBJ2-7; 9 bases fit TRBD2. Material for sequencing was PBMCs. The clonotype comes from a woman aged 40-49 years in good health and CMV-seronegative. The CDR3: CASSLAGGRFGYEQYF. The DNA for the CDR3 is TGTGCCAGCTCCCTCGCGGGGGGGAGATTCGGTTACGAGCAGTACTTC.